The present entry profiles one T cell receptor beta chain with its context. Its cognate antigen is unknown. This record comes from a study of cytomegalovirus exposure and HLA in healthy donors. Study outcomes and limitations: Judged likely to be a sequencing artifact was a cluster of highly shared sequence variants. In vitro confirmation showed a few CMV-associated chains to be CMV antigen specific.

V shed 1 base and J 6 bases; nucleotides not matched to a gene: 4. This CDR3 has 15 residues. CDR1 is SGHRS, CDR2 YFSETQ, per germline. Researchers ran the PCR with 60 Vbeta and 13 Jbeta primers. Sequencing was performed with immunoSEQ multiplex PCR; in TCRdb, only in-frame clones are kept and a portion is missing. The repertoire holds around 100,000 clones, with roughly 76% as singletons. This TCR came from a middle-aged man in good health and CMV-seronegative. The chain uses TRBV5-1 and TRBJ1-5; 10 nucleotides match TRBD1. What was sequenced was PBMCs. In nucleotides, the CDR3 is TGCGCCAGCAGCTTGCGACAGGGGGCAAGTCAGCCCCAGCATTTT. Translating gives CASSLRQGASQPQHF.